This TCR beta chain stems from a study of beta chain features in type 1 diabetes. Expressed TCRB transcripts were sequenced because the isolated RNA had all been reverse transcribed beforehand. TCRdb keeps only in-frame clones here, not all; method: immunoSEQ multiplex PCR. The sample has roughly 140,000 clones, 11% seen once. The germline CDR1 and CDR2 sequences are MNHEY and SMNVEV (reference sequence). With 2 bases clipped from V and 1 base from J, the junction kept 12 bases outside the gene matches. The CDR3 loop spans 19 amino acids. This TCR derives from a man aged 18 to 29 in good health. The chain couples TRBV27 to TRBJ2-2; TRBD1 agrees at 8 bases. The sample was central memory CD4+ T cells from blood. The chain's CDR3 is CASSLDGLDRVVNTGELFF. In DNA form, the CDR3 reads TGTGCCAGCAGTTTAGACGGATTGGACAGGGTGGTGAACACCGGGGAGCTGTTTTTT.